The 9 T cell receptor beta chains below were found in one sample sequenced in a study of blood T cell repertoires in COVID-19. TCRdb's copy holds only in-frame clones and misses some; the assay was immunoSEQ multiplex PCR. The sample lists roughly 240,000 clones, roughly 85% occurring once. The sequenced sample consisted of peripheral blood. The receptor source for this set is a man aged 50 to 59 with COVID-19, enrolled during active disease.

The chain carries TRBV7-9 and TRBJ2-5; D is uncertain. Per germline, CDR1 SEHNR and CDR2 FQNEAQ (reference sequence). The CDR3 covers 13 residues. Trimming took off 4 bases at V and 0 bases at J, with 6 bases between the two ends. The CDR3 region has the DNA TGTGCCAGCAGCTCCTTTAACCAAGAGACCCAGTACTTC. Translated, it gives CASSSFNQETQYF.

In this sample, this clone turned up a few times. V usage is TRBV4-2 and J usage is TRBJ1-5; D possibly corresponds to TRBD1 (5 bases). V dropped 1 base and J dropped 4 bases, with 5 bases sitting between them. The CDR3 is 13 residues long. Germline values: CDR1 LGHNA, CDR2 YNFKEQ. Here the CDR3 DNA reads TGTGCCAGCAGCCAAGGACAGAATCAGCCCCAGCATTTT. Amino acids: CASSQGQNQPQHF.

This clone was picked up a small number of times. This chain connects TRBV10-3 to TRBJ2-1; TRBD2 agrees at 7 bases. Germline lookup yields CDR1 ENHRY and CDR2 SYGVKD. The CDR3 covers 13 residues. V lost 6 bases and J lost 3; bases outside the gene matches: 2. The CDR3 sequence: CAIRRTSYNEQFF. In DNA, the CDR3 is TGTGCCATCAGAAGGACTAGCTACAATGAGCAGTTCTTC.

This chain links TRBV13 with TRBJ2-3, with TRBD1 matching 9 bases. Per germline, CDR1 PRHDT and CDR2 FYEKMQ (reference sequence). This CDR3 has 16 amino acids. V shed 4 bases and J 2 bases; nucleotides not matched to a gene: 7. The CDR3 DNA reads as TGTGCCAGCAGCTCACCGGGACAGGGACACACAGATACGCAGTATTTT. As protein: CASSSPGQGHTDTQYF.

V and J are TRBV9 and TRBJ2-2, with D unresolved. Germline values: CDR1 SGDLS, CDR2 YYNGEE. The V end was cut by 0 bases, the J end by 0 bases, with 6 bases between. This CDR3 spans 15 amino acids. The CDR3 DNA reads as TGTGCCAGCAGCGTAGCTACGGCGAACACCGGGGAGCTGTTTTTT. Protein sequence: CASSVATANTGELFF.

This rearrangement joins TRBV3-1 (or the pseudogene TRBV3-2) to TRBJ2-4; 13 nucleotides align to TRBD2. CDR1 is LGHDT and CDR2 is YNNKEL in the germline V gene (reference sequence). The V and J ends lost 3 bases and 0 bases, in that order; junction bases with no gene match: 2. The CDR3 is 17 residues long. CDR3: CASSHRTSGGAKNIQYF. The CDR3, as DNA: TGTGCCAGCAGCCACCGGACTAGCGGGGGAGCCAAAAACATTCAGTACTTC.

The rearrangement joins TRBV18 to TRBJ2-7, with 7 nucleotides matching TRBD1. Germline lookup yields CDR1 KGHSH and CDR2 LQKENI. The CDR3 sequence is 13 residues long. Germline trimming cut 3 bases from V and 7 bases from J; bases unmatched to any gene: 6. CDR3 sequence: CASSPQGVGEQYF. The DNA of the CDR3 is TGTGCCAGCTCACCCCAGGGGGTGGGGGAGCAGTACTTC.

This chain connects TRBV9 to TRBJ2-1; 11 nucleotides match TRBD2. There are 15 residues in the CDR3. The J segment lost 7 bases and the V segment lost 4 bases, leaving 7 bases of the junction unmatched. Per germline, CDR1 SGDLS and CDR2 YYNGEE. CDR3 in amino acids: CASSPLAGGLNEQFF. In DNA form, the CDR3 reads TGTGCCAGCAGCCCCTTAGCGGGGGGGCTTAATGAGCAGTTCTTC.

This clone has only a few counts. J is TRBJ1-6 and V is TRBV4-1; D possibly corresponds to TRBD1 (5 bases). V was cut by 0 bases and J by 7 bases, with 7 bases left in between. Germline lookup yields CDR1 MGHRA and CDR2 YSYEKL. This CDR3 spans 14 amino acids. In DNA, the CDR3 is TGCGCCAGCAGCCAAGATGGGGCGAATTCACCCCTCCACTTT. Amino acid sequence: CASSQDGANSPLHF.